The present T cell receptor (beta chain) was sequenced within a study of shared clonotypes between healthy human individuals. The data were produced by immunoSEQ multiplex PCR, yet TCRdb's version contains in-frame clones alone and is incomplete. This table holds more than 2 million clones, 85% to 95% found once. Germline-derived CDR1 and CDR2 are MNHEY and SMNVEV (reference sequence). This CDR3 region has 15 residues. V lost 5 bases and J lost 2; bases outside the gene matches: 7. The sequence was collected from a young man in good health. The V gene is TRBV27, the J gene TRBJ1-1, with 8 bases aligning to TRBD1. The sequencing input was naive CD4+ T cells sorted from blood. The sample's subset: CD45RA+ positively selected. CDR3 coding DNA: TGTGCCAGCAGTCGACTGGACAGGGACAACACTGAAGCTTTCTTT. Translation gives CASSRLDRDNTEAFF.